A single sample gave rise to the 30 T cell receptor beta chains below, sequenced in a study of T cells in Graves' hyperthyroidism and ophthalmopathy. TCR beta CDR3 regions were amplified from RNA transcripts. When the TCR CDR3 underwent first-round RT-PCR, the HTBI primer set was used. TCRdb recomputed calls from the multiplex PCR reads with MiXCR, one row per CDR3 protein. The sample gives roughly 250,000 distinct CDR3 sequences, approximately 23% of which show up once; 50% to 75% is in the top ten. Sequencing was performed on blood. These receptors all come from a man aged 25-45 years with Graves' ophthalmopathy.

The chain couples TRBV6-5 to TRBJ1-2; D may be TRBD1 (6 bases). CDR3 length: 15 residues. Trimming took off 2 bases at V and 4 bases at J, with 14 bases between the two ends. Germline V gene sequence: CDR1 MNHEY, CDR2 SVGAGI. CDR3 amino acids: CASSYHKQGSYGYTF. The CDR3 DNA reads as TGTGCCAGCAGTTACCATAAACAGGGCTCCTATGGCTACACCTTC.

The chain links TRBV5-1 to TRBJ1-6, with a weak D call TRBD1 (5 bases). There are 14 residues in the CDR3. V was pared by 3 bases and J by 5 bases, with 9 bases between. Germline assignment: CDR1 SGHRS and CDR2 YFSETQ. The CDR3 loop is CASSSDIHNSPLHF. CDR3 coding DNA: TGCGCCAGCAGCTCGGACATACATAATTCACCCCTCCACTTT.

There are a few counts of this clonotype. The chain joins TRBV4-1 to TRBJ2-1; D is undetermined. The CDR3 loop spans 16 amino acids. V lost 1 base, J lost 5 bases, and 15 bases lay in between. CDR1 MGHRA and CDR2 YSYEKL come from the germline V gene. The CDR3 protein is CASSQGRASMNNEQFF. DNA for the CDR3: TGCGCCAGCAGCCAAGGTAGGGCCAGTATGAACAATGAGCAGTTCTTC.

This rearrangement joins TRBV6-1 to TRBJ1-1; D ambiguous. CDR1 and CDR2 (germline): MNHNS, SASEGT. The CDR3 is 11 residues long. The germline V and J ends were trimmed by 6 bases and 11 bases, with 13 bases remaining between them. As DNA, the CDR3 is TGTGCCAGCAGCACCTCTTCCCGGGCTTTCTTT. Its translation is CASSTSSRAFF.

This clonotype occurred many times. The chain employs TRBV11-2 and TRBJ2-7; D perhaps matches TRBD2 (6 bases). The V end was cut by 5 bases, the J end by 5 bases, with 19 bases between. The germline V gene has CDR1 SGHAT and CDR2 FQNNGV. The CDR3 covers 15 residues. This chain's CDR3 is CASSDGSGRRDEQYF. In DNA form, the CDR3 reads TGTGCCAGCAGCGATGGCAGTGGGAGGAGGGACGAGCAGTACTTC.

At least ten counts were recorded for this clonotype. The chain is built from TRBV5-1 and TRBJ1-4, with a possible D match to TRBD1 (5 bases). Germline V gene lookup returns CDR1 SGHRS and CDR2 YFSETQ. The CDR3 extends over 14 amino acids. V was pared by 2 bases and J by 8 bases, with 13 bases between. This CDR3 reads CASSFRNDREKLFF. The CDR3 nucleotides are TGCGCCAGCAGCTTCCGAAACGACAGAGAAAAACTGTTTTTT.

This clonotype has ten or more counts. The chain joins TRBV28 to TRBJ2-2; no reliable D call. CDR3 length: 15 residues. Trimming shortened V by 2 bases and J by 0 bases, and 7 bases separated the two germline ends. Germline CDR1 reads MDHEN; CDR2 reads SYDVKM. CDR3 region: CASSLPRPNTGELFF. CDR3 sequence (DNA): TGTGCCAGCAGTTTACCACGGCCGAACACCGGGGAGCTGTTTTTT.

This clonotype has more than one count but fewer than ten. This sequence joins TRBV5-1 and TRBJ2-6; tentative D call: TRBD2 (5 bases). V gave up 3 bases and J gave up 4 bases, with 8 bases separating them. Germline CDR1 is SGHRS and CDR2 is YFSETQ. The CDR3 covers 14 residues. The CDR3 sequence is CASSSEAGANVLTF. The CDR3 DNA reads TGCGCCAGCAGCTCGGAGGCCGGGGCCAACGTCCTGACTTTC.

This clonotype was picked up a small number of times. The CDR3 coding sequence is TGTGCCATCAGATTCGGGACCTTGAACACTGAAGCTTTCTTT. Encoded protein: CAIRFGTLNTEAFF. The V call is TRBV28, the J call TRBJ1-1; tentative D call: TRBD1 (5 bases). Trimming left V 10 bases short and J 0 bases short, with 15 bases between. The CDR3 consists of 14 residues. Per the germline V gene, CDR1 is MDHEN and CDR2 is SYDVKM. Together with reference TRBV28 and TRBJ1-1, the CDR3 gives the full variable domain: DVKVTQSSRYLVKRTGEKVFLECVQDMDHENMFWYRQDPGLGLRLIYFSYDVKMKEKGDIPEGYSVSREKKERFSLILESASTNQTSMYLCAIRFGTLNTEAFFGQGTRLTVV.

The gene calls are TRBV6-1 and TRBJ2-7, with 11 positions matching TRBD2. There are 14 residues in the CDR3. Trimming took 5 bases from V and 5 from J; bases not matched to a gene: 5. CDR1 and CDR2 (germline): MNHNS, SASEGT. The CDR3 sequence is CASSQTSGINEQYF. CDR3 sequence (DNA): TGTGCCAGCAGTCAGACTAGCGGGATCAACGAGCAGTACTTC.

At least ten counts were recorded for this clonotype. This chain links TRBV9 with TRBJ1-2; unclear D gene. V was cut by 8 bases and J by 7 bases, with 12 bases left in between. CDR3 length equals 11 residues. Germline-derived CDR1 and CDR2 are SGDLS and YYNGEE. This CDR3 is CASSGGIGYTF. For the CDR3, the DNA is TGTGCCAGTTCTGGAGGGATTGGCTACACCTTC.

This chain uses TRBV24-1 with TRBJ2-6, with TRBD2 as a possible D gene (6 bases). Trimming cost V 3 bases and J 0 bases, with 14 bases left between them. Germline V gene sequence: CDR1 KGHDR, CDR2 SFDVKD. This CDR3 spans 18 amino acids. In DNA form, the CDR3 reads TGTGCCACCAGTGATACCGGGACCGGGAGCTCTGGGGCCAACGTCCTGACTTTC. Protein sequence: CATSDTGTGSSGANVLTF.

In this sample, this clonotype turned up many times. This chain joins TRBV7-6 and TRBJ2-7, with D possibly matching TRBD2 (6 bases). Between the trimmed V and J ends, which lost 2 bases and 6 bases, there was a span of 14 bases. CDR1 is SGHVS and CDR2 is FNYEAQ in the germline V gene. The CDR3 has 14 amino acids. In DNA form, the CDR3 reads TGTGCCAGCAGCTTAATGACGGGGGATGGCGAGCAGTACTTC. Amino acid sequence: CASSLMTGDGEQYF.

There are a few counts of this clonotype. The V call is TRBV6-1, the J call TRBJ1-1; 9 bases line up with TRBD1. The J segment lost 4 bases and the V segment lost 7 bases, leaving 10 bases of the junction unmatched. The CDR3 is 15 residues long. Per the germline V gene, CDR1 is MNHNS and CDR2 is SASEGT. CDR3 DNA: TGTGCCAGCATCTCAAAGGACAGGGGAGGCACTGAAGCTTTCTTT. Translating it yields CASISKDRGGTEAFF.

This clonotype turned up a few times. V gene TRBV15 combines with J gene TRBJ2-7; D gene ambiguous. The V and J ends lost 2 bases and 1 base respectively, with 6 bases between them. The CDR3 is 13 amino acids. Germline CDR1 and CDR2: LNHNV and YYDKDF (reference sequence). As DNA, the CDR3 is TGTGCCACCAGCAGATCCTCGTCCTACGAGCAGTACTTC. Translated, it gives CATSRSSSYEQYF. Full variable domain (remainder filled in from reference TRBV15 and TRBJ2-7): DAMVIQNPRYQVTQFGKPVTLSCSQTLNHNVMYWYQQKSSQAPKLLFHYYDKDFNNEADTPDNFQSRRPNTSFCFLDIRSPGLGDTAMYLCATSRSSSYEQYFGPGTRLTVT.

V usage is TRBV11-2 and J usage is TRBJ1-4, with TRBD1 matching 8 bases. Germline CDR1 and CDR2: SGHAT and FQNNGV. Trimming took 5 bases from V and 10 from J; bases not matched to a gene: 15. This CDR3 has 16 residues. The CDR3 here is CASSTRKGRGLGKLFF. The CDR3 DNA follows: TGTGCCAGCAGCACCCGAAAGGGCAGGGGGCTTGGAAAACTGTTTTTT.

This chain links TRBV6-1 with TRBJ2-5; D is unresolved. Per the germline V gene, CDR1 is MNHNS and CDR2 is SASEGT. V lost 7 bases to trimming and J lost 4 bases, with 13 bases between them. The CDR3 is 13 amino acids. CDR3: CASKGADLETQYF. DNA for the CDR3: TGTGCCAGCAAGGGTGCGGACCTAGAGACCCAGTACTTC.

The genes are TRBV3-1 and TRBJ1-2; 8 nucleotides match TRBD1. The length of the CDR3 is 14 residues. Unmatched junction bases numbered 9, after V lost 4 bases and J lost 8 bases. The germline CDR1 and CDR2 sequences are LGHDT and YNNKEL (reference sequence). CDR3 sequence: CASSLRTGLIGYTF. Written as DNA, the CDR3 is TGTGCCAGCAGCCTACGGACAGGGCTTATAGGCTACACCTTC.

At least ten counts were recorded for this clonotype. V gene TRBV30 combines with J gene TRBJ1-1; possibly TRBD1 for D (6 bases). Germline lookup yields CDR1 GTSNPN and CDR2 SVGIG (reference sequence). The CDR3 is 12 amino acids. Trimming removed 8 bases from V and 2 bases from J, with 12 bases in between. In DNA form, the CDR3 reads TGTGCCGGGGACAAGGCCAACACTGAAGCTTTCTTT. Its protein is CAGDKANTEAFF.

This chain links TRBV7-8 with TRBJ2-2, with D perhaps matching TRBD1 (5 bases). Trimming removed 2 bases at V and 4 bases at J, with 8 bases between. The CDR3 length is 14 residues. Germline CDR1 SGHVS, CDR2 FQNEAQ. CDR3 sequence: CASSLIRVTGELFF. The CDR3, as DNA: TGTGCCAGCAGCTTAATCAGGGTCACCGGGGAGCTGTTTTTT.

The chain has TRBV24-1 and TRBJ2-1; 7 bases fit TRBD1. The junction had 7 bases not matched to a gene; V was cut back by 3 bases and J by 6 bases. The CDR3 runs to 15 residues. The germline gives CDR1 KGHDR, CDR2 SFDVKD. CDR3 in amino acids: CATSDPDRDLNEQFF. The CDR3 DNA is TGTGCCACCAGTGATCCCGACAGGGATCTCAATGAGCAGTTCTTC.

The chain carries TRBV7-2 and TRBJ2-2; tentative D call: TRBD2 (5 bases). The CDR3 totals 15 residues. Deletions cut 7 bases from V and 0 bases from J, with 12 bases between. Germline assignment: CDR1 SGHTA and CDR2 FQGNSA. The DNA for the CDR3 is TGTGCCAGCACCCCCGGACTTCCGAACACCGGGGAGCTGTTTTTT. Its translation is CASTPGLPNTGELFF.

There are many counts of this clonotype. The chain is built from TRBV12-3 or TRBV12-4 and TRBJ1-2, with a possible D match to TRBD1 (5 bases). Trimming cost V 6 bases and J 4 bases, with 15 bases left between them. This CDR3 has 14 amino acids. The CDR3 DNA follows: TGTGCCAGCAGCTTTCAGGGCGGTAGCTATGGCTACACCTTC. It is translated as CASSFQGGSYGYTF.

This clonotype was observed a few times. V and J are TRBV7-9 and TRBJ2-3, with TRBD2 matching over 8 bases. The length of the CDR3 is 17 residues. Trimming at V came to 5 bases and at J to 1 base, leaving 11 bases not matched to a gene. The germline CDR1 and CDR2 sequences are SEHNR and FQNEAQ (reference sequence). The CDR3 is CASSTSPIAGRTDTQYF. CDR3 DNA sequence: TGTGCCAGCAGCACTAGCCCCATAGCGGGGCGCACAGATACGCAGTATTTT.

This clonotype was counted many times. CDR3 nucleotide sequence: TGTGCCAGCAGCTTAGGTCGGCTAGCGGGAGCAAGAGAGACCCAGTACTTC. Encoded protein: CASSLGRLAGARETQYF. V is TRBV11-3 and J is TRBJ2-5; 10 nucleotides match TRBD2. The length of the CDR3 is 17 residues. The V gene's germline CDR1 is SGHNT and CDR2 YENEEA. V was pared by 1 base and J by 4 bases, with 9 bases of the junction left unmatched.

The genes are TRBV15 and TRBJ1-2; D gene ambiguous. CDR1 LNHNV and CDR2 YYDKDF come from the germline V gene (reference sequence). This CDR3 has 14 amino acids. Trimming cost V 0 bases and J 5 bases, with 10 bases left between them. CDR3 bases: TGTGCCACCAGCAGAGATGACCTGTTATATGGCTACACCTTC. Protein: CATSRDDLLYGYTF.

As DNA, the CDR3 is TGCAGCATTCGCGAGGAGAGGGACTACGAGCAGTACTTC. Encoded protein: CSIREERDYEQYF. This chain joins TRBV29-1 and TRBJ2-7; tentative D call: TRBD2 (5 bases). Germline values: CDR1 SQVTM, CDR2 ANQGSEA. The CDR3 consists of 13 residues. V was pared by 8 bases and J by 3 bases, with 17 bases between.

This chain uses TRBV11-2 with TRBJ2-2; 7 nucleotides agree with TRBD1. Per the germline V gene, CDR1 is SGHAT and CDR2 is FQNNGV. The CDR3 covers 15 residues. V lost 3 bases, J lost 4 bases, and 5 bases stayed unmatched. In DNA, the CDR3 is TGTGCCAGCAGCTTGGGGACAGTACGCACCGGGGAGCTGTTTTTT. Translation gives CASSLGTVRTGELFF.

This clonotype has at least ten counts. The gene calls are TRBV30 and TRBJ1-5; D ambiguous. CDR1 is GTSNPN, CDR2 SVGIG, per germline (reference sequence). The CDR3 sequence is 13 residues long. With 0 bases removed from V and 1 base from J, the gap between germline ends came to 4 bases. The CDR3 sequence: CAWSVRSNQPQHF. Written as DNA, the CDR3 is TGTGCCTGGAGTGTGAGGAGCAATCAGCCCCAGCATTTT. Supplemented by reference TRBV30 and TRBJ1-5, the full variable domain reads SQTIHQWPATLVQPVGSPLSLECTVEGTSNPNLYWYRQAAGRGLQLLFYSVGIGQISSEVPQNLSASRPQDRQFILSSKKLLLSDSGFYLCAWSVRSNQPQHFGDGTRLSIL.

The CDR3 DNA reads TGTGCCAGCAGCCTGGGTGGGGGGGGCTCCTCTTCCACAGATACGCAGTATTTT. Translating it yields CASSLGGGGSSSTDTQYF. This rearrangement joins TRBV7-3 to TRBJ2-3; TRBD2 is a possible D gene (7 bases). Germline V lookup: CDR1 SGHTA, CDR2 FQGTGA. CDR3 length: 18 residues. V lost 5 bases to trimming and J lost 2 bases, with 23 bases between them.